This entry describes one T cell receptor (beta chain). From germline, CDR1 is SGDLS and CDR2 YYNGEE. This CDR3 has 15 residues. J was trimmed by 3 bases and V by 0 bases; bases with no gene match: 0. The protocol was immunoSEQ multiplex PCR, while the TCRdb copy is restricted to in-frame clones and leaves out a portion. The sample lists tens of thousands of clones, roughly 88% seen once, with about a fifth in the top ten. The sample comes from a study of blood T cell repertoires in COVID-19. Study-level information: The cDNA or gDNA used as material had been derived from T cells, B-cell-depleted T cells, or PBMCs.

Sequenced: peripheral blood. The chain combines TRBV9 with TRBJ2-1; TRBD1 agrees at 10 bases. The sequence was collected from a woman aged 45-65 years with acute or convalescent COVID-19. In nucleotides, the CDR3 is TGTGCCAGCAGCGTAGGGACAGGGGGCTACAATGAGCAGTTCTTC. Encoded protein: CASSVGTGGYNEQFF.